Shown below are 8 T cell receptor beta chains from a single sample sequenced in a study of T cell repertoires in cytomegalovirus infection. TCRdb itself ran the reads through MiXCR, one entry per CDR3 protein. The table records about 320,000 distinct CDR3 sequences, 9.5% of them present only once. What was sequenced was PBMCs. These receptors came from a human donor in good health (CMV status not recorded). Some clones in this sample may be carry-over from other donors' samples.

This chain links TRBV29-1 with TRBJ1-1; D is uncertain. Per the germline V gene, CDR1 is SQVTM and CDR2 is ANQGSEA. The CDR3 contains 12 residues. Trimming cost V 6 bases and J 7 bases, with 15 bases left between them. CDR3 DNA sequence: TGCAGCGTGCTTTATGTGGGTTTTGAAGCTTTCTTT. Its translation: CSVLYVGFEAFF.

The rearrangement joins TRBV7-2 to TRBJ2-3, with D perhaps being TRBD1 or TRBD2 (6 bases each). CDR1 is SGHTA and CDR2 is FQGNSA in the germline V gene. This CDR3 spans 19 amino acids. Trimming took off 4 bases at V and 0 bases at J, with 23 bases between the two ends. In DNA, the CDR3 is TGTGCCAGCAGCTCCTCCGGGGGCGGGCCGAGGTCTAGCACAGATACGCAGTATTTT. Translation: CASSSSGGGPRSSTDTQYF.

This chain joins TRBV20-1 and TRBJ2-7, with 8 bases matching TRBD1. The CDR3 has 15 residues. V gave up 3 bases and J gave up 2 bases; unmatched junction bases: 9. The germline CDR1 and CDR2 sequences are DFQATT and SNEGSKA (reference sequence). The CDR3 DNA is TGCAGTGCTAGCCCGCAGGGGGCAGTCACCTACGAGCAGTACTTC. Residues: CSASPQGAVTYEQYF.

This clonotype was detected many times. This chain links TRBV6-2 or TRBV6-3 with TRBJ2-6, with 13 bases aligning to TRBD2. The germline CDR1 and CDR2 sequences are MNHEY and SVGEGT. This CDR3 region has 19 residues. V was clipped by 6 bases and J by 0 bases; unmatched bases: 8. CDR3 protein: CASSFRGTSGVSGANVLTF. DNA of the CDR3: TGTGCCAGCAGCTTCCGAGGGACTAGCGGGGTCTCTGGGGCCAACGTCCTGACTTTC.

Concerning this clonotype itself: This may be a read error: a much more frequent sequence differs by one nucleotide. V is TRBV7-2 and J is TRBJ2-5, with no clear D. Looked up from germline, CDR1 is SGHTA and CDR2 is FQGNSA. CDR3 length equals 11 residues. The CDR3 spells CASSHTETLYF. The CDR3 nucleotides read TGTGCCAGCAGCCATACCGAGACCCTGTACTTC.

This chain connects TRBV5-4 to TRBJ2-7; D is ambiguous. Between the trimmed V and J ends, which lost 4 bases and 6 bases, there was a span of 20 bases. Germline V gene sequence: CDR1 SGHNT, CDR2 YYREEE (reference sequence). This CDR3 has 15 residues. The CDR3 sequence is CASSPEARKLGEQYF. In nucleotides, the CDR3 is TGTGCCAGCAGCCCCGAGGCTAGAAAACTCGGCGAGCAGTACTTC.

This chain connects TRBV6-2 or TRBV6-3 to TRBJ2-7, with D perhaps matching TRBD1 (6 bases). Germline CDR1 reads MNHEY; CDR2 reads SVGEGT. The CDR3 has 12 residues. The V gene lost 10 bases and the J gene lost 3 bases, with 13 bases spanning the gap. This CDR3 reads CATGDTYYEQYF. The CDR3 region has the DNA TGTGCCACCGGGGACACCTACTACGAGCAGTACTTC.

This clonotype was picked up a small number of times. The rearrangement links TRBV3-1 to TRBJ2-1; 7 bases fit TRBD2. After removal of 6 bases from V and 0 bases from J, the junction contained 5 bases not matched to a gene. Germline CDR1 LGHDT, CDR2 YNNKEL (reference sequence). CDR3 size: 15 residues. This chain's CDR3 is CASSSSGISYNEQFF. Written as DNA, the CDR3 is TGTGCCAGCAGTTCAAGCGGGATCTCCTACAATGAGCAGTTCTTC.